This T cell receptor (beta chain) was observed in a study of blood T cell repertoires in COVID-19. As handled by the study authors: Counts of nucleated cells, estimated from reference gene primer amplification, were obtained. Profiling relied on immunoSEQ multiplex PCR, and the TCRdb table lists in-frame clones only, not all of them. That table is the source of V, J and clone size, and D and trimming were worked out from the DNA. The sample comprises 150,000 or so clones, over 80% of which are singletons, and less than 3.5% rests with the top ten. V dropped 5 bases and J dropped 5; count of bases not matched to a gene: 3. Per the germline V gene, CDR1 is LNHDA and CDR2 is SQIVND (reference sequence). The CDR3 is 12 amino acids.

The TCR sequence derives from a woman aged 60-75 years with acute or convalescent COVID-19. The sample taken for sequencing was peripheral blood. The rearrangement links TRBV19 to TRBJ2-7; 7 bases agree with TRBD1. CDR3 in amino acids: CASSSDRDEQYF. The CDR3, as DNA: TGTGCCAGTAGTTCAGACAGGGACGAGCAGTACTTC.